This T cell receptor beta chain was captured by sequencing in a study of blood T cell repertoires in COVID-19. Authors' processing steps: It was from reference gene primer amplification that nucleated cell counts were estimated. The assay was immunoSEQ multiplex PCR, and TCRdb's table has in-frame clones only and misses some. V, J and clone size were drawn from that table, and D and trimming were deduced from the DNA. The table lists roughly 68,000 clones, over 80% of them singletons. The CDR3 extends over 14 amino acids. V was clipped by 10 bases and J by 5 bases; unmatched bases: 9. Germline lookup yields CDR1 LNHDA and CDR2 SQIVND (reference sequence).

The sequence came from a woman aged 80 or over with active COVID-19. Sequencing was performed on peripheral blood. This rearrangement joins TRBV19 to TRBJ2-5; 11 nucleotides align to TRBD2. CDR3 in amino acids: CATRSSGRGETQYF. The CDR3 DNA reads TGTGCCACAAGGAGTAGCGGGAGGGGGGAGACCCAGTACTTC.